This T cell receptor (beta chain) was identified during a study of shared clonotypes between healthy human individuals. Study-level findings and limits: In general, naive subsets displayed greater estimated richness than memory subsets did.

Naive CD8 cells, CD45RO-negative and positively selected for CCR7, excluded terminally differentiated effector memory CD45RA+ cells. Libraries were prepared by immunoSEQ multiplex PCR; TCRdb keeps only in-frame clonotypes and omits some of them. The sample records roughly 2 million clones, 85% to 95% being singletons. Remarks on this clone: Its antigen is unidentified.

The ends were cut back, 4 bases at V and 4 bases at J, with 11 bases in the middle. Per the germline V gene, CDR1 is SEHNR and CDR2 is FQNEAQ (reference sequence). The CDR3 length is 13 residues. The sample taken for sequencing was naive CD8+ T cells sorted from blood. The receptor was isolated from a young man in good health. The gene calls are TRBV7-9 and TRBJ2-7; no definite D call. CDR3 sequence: CASSSVLEYEQYF. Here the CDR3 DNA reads TGTGCCAGCAGCTCCGTCCTAGAATACGAGCAGTACTTC.